This is a list of T cell receptor beta chains from one sample in a study of human T cells and chemical hapten exposure. One entry per CDR3 protein results from TCRdb running MiXCR on the RACE reads. The data hold 99,000 or so distinct CDR3 sequences, with about 10% observed a single time. The sequences come from whole blood, collected in connection with sensitization to the hapten diphenylcyclopropenone (DPC). The receptor set was obtained from a woman aged 55-70 years with alopecia areata. Some clones in this sample may be carry-over from other donors' samples. Each CDR3 is given with its conserved first and last residue. D genes are given only for firm matches. The size of a clone is reported for some rows only, either as once, few or many, or as a class for expanded clones.

clone_size cdr3_length j_call d_call v_call cdr3_nt cdr3_aa
NA 11 TRBJ2-7 NA TRBV18 TGTGCCAGCAGTACATCCTACGAGCAGTACTTC CASSTSYEQYF
NA 13 TRBJ1-1 NA TRBV6-4 TGTGCCAGCAGGTCTACGGGGGGCACTGAAGCTTTCTTT CASRSTGGTEAFF
many 18 TRBJ2-2 NA TRBV11-2 TGTGCCAGCAGCCCCGGCAGAAGGACCTCAATCTGGACCGGGGAGCTGTTTTTT CASSPGRRTSIWTGELFF
NA 15 TRBJ2-2 NA TRBV12-3/TRBV12-4 TGTGCCAGCAGTTGGGCCGGTTTTCCCACCGGGGAGCTGTTTTTT CASSWAGFPTGELFF
NA 15 TRBJ1-5 NA TRBV10-3 TGTGCCATCAGCGGAGGGAGGGGAGTGGATCAGCCCCAGCATTTT CAISGGRGVDQPQHF
NA 13 TRBJ2-7 NA TRBV29-1 TGCAGCGTTGAACAGGAGGTATCGGGGGAGCAGTACTTC CSVEQEVSGEQYF
NA 16 TRBJ2-2 TRBD1 TRBV6-5 TGTGCCAGCAGTCCCGGCAGGGGGCCTTTCACCGGGGAGCTGTTTTTT CASSPGRGPFTGELFF
many 12 TRBJ1-1 NA TRBV7-8 TGTGCCAGCAGCTTGGCGGGGACAGAAGCTTTCTTT CASSLAGTEAFF
many 15 TRBJ1-5 NA TRBV18 TGTGCCAGCTCACCGTCGGGGCAGTACAATCAGCCCCAGCATTTT CASSPSGQYNQPQHF
many 17 TRBJ1-2 NA TRBV7-8 TGTGCCAGCAGCTTAGCTAACATCAACATCCTAGGGGATGGCTACACCTTC CASSLANINILGDGYTF
many 20 TRBJ2-7 TRBD2 TRBV7-2 TGTGCCAGCAGCTTAGCTCCCAGAGCCCATGCCTATAGCGGGGGGTACGAGCAGTACTTC CASSLAPRAHAYSGGYEQYF
many 13 TRBJ1-5 TRBD1 TRBV30 TGTGCCTGGAGTCGAGGGGGCGGGCAGCCCCAGCATTTT CAWSRGGGQPQHF
many 13 TRBJ1-2 NA TRBV3-1 TGTGCCAGCAGCCAGGACCTGATCGCGGGCTACACCTTC CASSQDLIAGYTF
many 12 TRBJ1-5 NA TRBV7-8 TGTGCCAGCAGCTTAGAGGGACAGCCCCAGCATTTT CASSLEGQPQHF
many 15 TRBJ1-5 TRBD1 TRBV20-1 TGCAGTGCTAGACCGGTGGGACAGCTCAATCAGCCCCAGCATTTT CSARPVGQLNQPQHF
few 14 TRBJ2-2 NA TRBV10-1 TGCGCCAGCAGTGAGGCTGGGGGCCCCGGGGAGCTGTTTTTT CASSEAGGPGELFF
few 17 TRBJ2-3 TRBD2 TRBV5-1 TGCGCCAGCAGCTTGGCCCCAGCGGGGGATAGCACAGATACGCAGTATTTT CASSLAPAGDSTDTQYF
many 15 TRBJ1-5 NA TRBV21-1 TGTGCCAGCAGCCCCGGGGACAGAGAAAATCAGCCCCAGCATTTT CASSPGDRENQPQHF
many 14 TRBJ1-1 NA TRBV13 TGTGCCAGCAGCTTCGGTAGTAGGGACACTGAAGCTTTCTTT CASSFGSRDTEAFF
many 16 TRBJ1-6 NA TRBV4-1 TGCGCCAGCAGCCAAGAAAGCGGCCAGGGAGGTTCACCCCTCCACTTT CASSQESGQGGSPLHF
few 14 TRBJ2-5 TRBD2 TRBV12-3/TRBV12-4 TGTGCCAGCAGTACCGGGACTACCCAAGAGACCCAGTACTTC CASSTGTTQETQYF
NA 13 TRBJ2-3 TRBD2 TRBV24-1 TGTGCCGTCGGGGGACTAACCACAGATACGCAGTATTTT CAVGGLTTDTQYF
NA 14 TRBJ1-2 NA TRBV12-3/TRBV12-4 TGTGCCAGCAGTTTGGCACAGGGTTATTATGGCTACACCTTC CASSLAQGYYGYTF
many 15 TRBJ2-2 NA TRBV10-3 TGTGCCACCCTCCCGAAGGGGATGGACACCGGGGAGCTGTTTTTT CATLPKGMDTGELFF
few 15 TRBJ2-1 TRBD1 TRBV11-2 TGTGCCAGCAGCGCCGGGACAGGGGTCTACAATGAGCAGTTCTTC CASSAGTGVYNEQFF
NA 10 TRBJ2-5 NA TRBV20-1 TGCAGTGCTCTCCAAGAGACCCAGTACTTC CSALQETQYF
NA 17 TRBJ1-5 TRBD1 TRBV7-9 TGTGCCAGCAGCCTAGGACAGGGACTTGATAGCGGTCAGCCCCAGCATTTT CASSLGQGLDSGQPQHF
many 14 TRBJ2-1 TRBD2 TRBV29-1 TGCAGCGCCCGGTTTAGCGGGGGTGCTGGTGAGCAGTTCTTC CSARFSGGAGEQFF
many 15 TRBJ2-5 TRBD2 TRBV6-1 TGTGCCAGCAGTGTAGCTAGCGGGGGCCAAGAGACCCAGTACTTC CASSVASGGQETQYF
many 12 TRBJ1-1 NA TRBV2 TGTGCGGATGAGGGGGGGTACACTGAAGCTTTCTTT CADEGGYTEAFF
many 15 TRBJ1-5 NA TRBV12-5 TGTGCTAGTGGTCTGGGGGCGGCAGACAATCAGCCCCAGCATTTT CASGLGAADNQPQHF
few 14 TRBJ2-5 TRBD2 TRBV5-1 TGCGCCAGCAGCCGTGCAAGCGGGGGGGAGACCCAGTACTTC CASSRASGGETQYF
NA 14 TRBJ1-1 TRBD1 TRBV5-1 TGCGCCAGCAGCACCTGGACAGGGGGTCTGGAGGGGATCTTT CASSTWTGGLEGIF
many 15 TRBJ2-5 NA TRBV12-3/TRBV12-4 TGTGCCAGCAGTTTCTATACAGCTTCCCAAGAGACCCAGTACTTC CASSFYTASQETQYF
many 13 TRBJ1-1 NA TRBV6-2/TRBV6-3 TGTGCCAGCAGTTACCTGCGGGGCGCTGAAGCTTTCTTT CASSYLRGAEAFF
many 15 TRBJ2-7 TRBD1 TRBV20-1 TGCAGTGCTAATTATGCAGGACAGGGGCCCCACGAGCAGTACTTC CSANYAGQGPHEQYF
NA 14 TRBJ1-1 NA TRBV4-1 TGCGCCAGCAGCCAAGGGGGCGCAGGCACTGAAGCTTTCTTT CASSQGGAGTEAFF
few 13 TRBJ1-2 NA TRBV5-1 TGCGCCAGCAGCTTGGGGGTTCACTATGGCTACACCTTC CASSLGVHYGYTF
many 16 TRBJ2-6 NA TRBV6-1 TGTGCCAGCAGTGAATGGGGCAGCTCTGGGGCCAACGTCCTGACTTTC CASSEWGSSGANVLTF
many 15 TRBJ1-2 TRBD1 TRBV12-3/TRBV12-4 TGTGCCAGCAGTGCCAACACACAGGGGGGCTATGGCTACACCTTC CASSANTQGGYGYTF
many 17 TRBJ2-3 NA TRBV3-1 TGTGCCAGCAGCCAAGATCAAACAGGGGACTCTACAGATACGCAGTATTTT CASSQDQTGDSTDTQYF
many 16 TRBJ1-1 TRBD1 TRBV6-5 TGTGCCAGCAGTACGAGGACAGGGGGAGTAAGCACTGAAGCTTTCTTT CASSTRTGGVSTEAFF
few 13 TRBJ2-1 NA TRBV29-1 TGCAGCGTAAAGAGTAATAGGGCAAATGAGCAGTTCTTC CSVKSNRANEQFF
many 15 TRBJ1-1 NA TRBV25-1 TGTGCCAGCAGTGAATATGAACCTGGGGGGACTGAAGCTTTCTTT CASSEYEPGGTEAFF
many 15 TRBJ1-1 NA TRBV18 TGTGCCAGCTCACCTATGGGGGGCGTGGACACTGAAGCTTTCTTT CASSPMGGVDTEAFF